This TCR beta chain derives from a study of Ad26.COV2.S vaccination and SARS-CoV-2 variants. Study context: COV1001, an Ad26.COV2.S trial, supplied this vaccine-arm donor. Participants got Ad26.COV2.S intramuscularly, once or twice 56 days apart.

With regard to this clone: Its antigen is as yet unknown.

Treatment of the sample: about 20 received Ad26.COV2.S at low or high dose, single or two shots; about 5 received placebo; per-sample allocation not given. Sampling happened 63 days after the first vaccine or placebo injection. The donor was a Boston adult aged 18-55 years. Study-wide findings and caveats: Individuals receiving vaccine had higher spike-specific TCR breadth than placebo recipients did.

Profiled with immunoSEQ multiplex PCR; TCRdb holds only in-frame clones, not every one. The sample has fewer than 600,000 clones, approximately 90% seen once. The CDR3 is 15 residues long. V was shortened by 1 base and J by 8 bases, with 16 bases between the two germline ends. Germline V gene sequence: CDR1 SGHRS, CDR2 YFSETQ. This clonotype was sampled from a person between 18 and 65 years old who received the Ad26.COV2.S COVID-19 vaccine or a placebo. This specimen consisted of peripheral blood, obtained in a trial of Ad26.COV2.S vaccine versus placebo. The chain uses TRBV5-1 and TRBJ2-1, with no clear D. CDR3 DNA: TGCGCCAGCAGCTTGTTGTCCCCGAGGTCCCATGAGCAGTTCTTC. This translates into CASSLLSPRSHEQFF. The full variable domain, rest sourced from reference TRBV5-1 and TRBJ2-1, is KAGVTQTPRYLIKTRGQQVTLSCSPISGHRSVSWYQQTPGQGLQFLFEYFSETQRNKGNFPGRFSGRQFSNSRSEMNVSTLELGDSALYLCASSLLSPRSHEQFFGPGTRLTVL.